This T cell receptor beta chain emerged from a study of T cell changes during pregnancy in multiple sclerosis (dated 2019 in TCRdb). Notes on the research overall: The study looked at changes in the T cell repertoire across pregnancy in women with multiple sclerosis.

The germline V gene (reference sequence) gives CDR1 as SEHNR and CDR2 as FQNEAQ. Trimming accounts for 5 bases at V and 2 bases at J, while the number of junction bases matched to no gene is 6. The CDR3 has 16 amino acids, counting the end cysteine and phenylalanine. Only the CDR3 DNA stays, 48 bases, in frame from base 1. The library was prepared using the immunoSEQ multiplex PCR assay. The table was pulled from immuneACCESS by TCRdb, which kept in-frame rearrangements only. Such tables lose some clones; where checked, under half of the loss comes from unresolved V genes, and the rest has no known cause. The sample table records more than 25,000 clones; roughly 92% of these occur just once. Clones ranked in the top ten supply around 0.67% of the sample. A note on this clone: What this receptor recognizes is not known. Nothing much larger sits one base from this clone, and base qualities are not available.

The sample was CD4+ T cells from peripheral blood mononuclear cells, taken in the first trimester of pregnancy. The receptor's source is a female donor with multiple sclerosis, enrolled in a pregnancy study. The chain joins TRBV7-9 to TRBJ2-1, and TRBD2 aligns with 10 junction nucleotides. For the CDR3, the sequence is CASSLSLAGAYNEQFF. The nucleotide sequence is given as TGTGCCAGCAGCCTCTCCCTAGCGGGGGCCTACAATGAGCAGTTCTTC.